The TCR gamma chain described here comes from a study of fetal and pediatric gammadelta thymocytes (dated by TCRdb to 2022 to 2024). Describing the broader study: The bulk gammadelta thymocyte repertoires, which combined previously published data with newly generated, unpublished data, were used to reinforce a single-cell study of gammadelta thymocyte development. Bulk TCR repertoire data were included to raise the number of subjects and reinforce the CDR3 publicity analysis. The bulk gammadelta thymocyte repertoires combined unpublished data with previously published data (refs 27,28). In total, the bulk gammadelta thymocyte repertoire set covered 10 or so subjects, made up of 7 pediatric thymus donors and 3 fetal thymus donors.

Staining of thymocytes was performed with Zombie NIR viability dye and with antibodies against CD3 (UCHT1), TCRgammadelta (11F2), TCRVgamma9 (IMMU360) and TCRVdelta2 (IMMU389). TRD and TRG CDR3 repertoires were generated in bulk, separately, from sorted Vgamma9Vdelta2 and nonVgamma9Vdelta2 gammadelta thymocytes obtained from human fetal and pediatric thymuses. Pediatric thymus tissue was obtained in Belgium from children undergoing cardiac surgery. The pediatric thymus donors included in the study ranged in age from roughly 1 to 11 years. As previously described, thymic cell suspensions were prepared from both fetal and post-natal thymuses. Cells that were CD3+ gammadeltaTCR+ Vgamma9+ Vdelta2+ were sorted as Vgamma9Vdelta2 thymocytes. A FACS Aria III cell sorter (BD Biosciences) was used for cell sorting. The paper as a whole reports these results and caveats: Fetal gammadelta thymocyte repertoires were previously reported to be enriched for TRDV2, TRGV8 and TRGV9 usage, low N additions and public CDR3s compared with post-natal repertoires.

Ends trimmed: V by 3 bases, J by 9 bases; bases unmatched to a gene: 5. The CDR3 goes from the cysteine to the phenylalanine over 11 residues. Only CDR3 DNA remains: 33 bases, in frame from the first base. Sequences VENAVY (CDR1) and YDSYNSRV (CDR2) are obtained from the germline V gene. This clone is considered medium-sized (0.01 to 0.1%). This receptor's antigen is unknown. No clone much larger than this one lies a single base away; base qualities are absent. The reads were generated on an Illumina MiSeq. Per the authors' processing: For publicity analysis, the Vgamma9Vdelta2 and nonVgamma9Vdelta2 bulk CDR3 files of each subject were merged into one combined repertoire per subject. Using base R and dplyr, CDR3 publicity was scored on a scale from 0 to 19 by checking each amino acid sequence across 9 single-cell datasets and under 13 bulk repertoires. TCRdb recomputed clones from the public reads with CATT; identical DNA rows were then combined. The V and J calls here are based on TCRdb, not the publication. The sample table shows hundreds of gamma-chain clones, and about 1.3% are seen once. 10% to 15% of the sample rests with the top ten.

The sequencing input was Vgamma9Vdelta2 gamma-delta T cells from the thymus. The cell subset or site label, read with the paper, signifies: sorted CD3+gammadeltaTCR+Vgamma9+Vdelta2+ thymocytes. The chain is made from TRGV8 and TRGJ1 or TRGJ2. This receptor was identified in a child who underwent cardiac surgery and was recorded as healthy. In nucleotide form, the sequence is TGTGCCACCTGGGATTGGAGTAAGAAACTCTTT. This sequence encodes CATWDWSKKLF.